This T cell receptor beta chain was identified during a study of blood T cell repertoires in COVID-19. Study in general: Both acute and convalescent COVID-19 samples were obtained from the United States, Italy and Spain. T cells, B-cell-depleted T cells, or PBMCs provided the cDNA or gDNA that served as material.

Authors' analysis steps: Amplification of reference gene primers was used by the study to estimate nucleated cell counts. Repertoires were generated with immunoSEQ multiplex PCR, while TCRdb's copy carries only in-frame clones and drops some. That table is the source of V, J and clone size, and D and trimming were worked out from the DNA. The sample records over 85,000 clones, less than 95% being singletons. V gave up 3 bases and J gave up 0 bases, with 11 bases separating them. This CDR3 is 16 amino acids long. CDR1 LNHDA and CDR2 SQIVND come from the germline V gene (reference sequence). The specimen sequenced was peripheral blood. The receptor's source is a human donor with active COVID-19. The donor label of this sample is uncertain. V and J are TRBV19 and TRBJ2-2; D uncertain. The CDR3 protein is CASSIKTETNTGELFF. In DNA form, the CDR3 reads TGTGCCAGTAGTATTAAGACGGAGACGAACACCGGGGAGCTGTTTTTT.